This TCR beta chain stems from a study of cytomegalovirus exposure and HLA in healthy donors (dated by TCRdb to 2015 to 2018). Regarding the research as a whole: According to an earlier analysis of 450 to 650 of the donors, some 170 million T cells yielded roughly 110 million unique TCR beta sequences and about 300 Gb of sequence data. Approximately 300 gigabases of sequencing data and approximately 92 million unique TCR sequences made up an early release that covered 500 to 650 HLA-typed donors. Of the 350 to 400 genotyped donors, approximately 83% fell in the genetic ancestry cluster associated with self-reported Caucasian donors. The study aimed to test whether signatures of past pathogen exposure could be identified by cataloging public T cell receptors. The study used immunosequencing to profile the T cell repertoires of approximately 650 subjects and linked those repertoires to cytomegalovirus serostatus. Along with the approximately 650-subject first cohort, a separate validation cohort of more than 90 different subjects was used. High-throughput TCR immunosequencing, statistical association of individual TCRs with disease status, and machine learning were combined to predict cytomegalovirus infection status. A later analysis re-analyzed previously published TCR beta repertoires from 666 donors and added high-resolution HLA genotyping to study TCR occurrence patterns. In the later analysis, no new phenotypic data were used to find candidate immune exposures; instead, reliance was placed on TCR beta sequences and their occurrence across donors. To decide whether each TCR beta V gene segment behaved as functional or pseudogenic, an earlier analysis of approximately 590 of the donors relied on high-throughput TCR beta sequencing. Alongside the repertoire data, information on donor age, sex, ethnicity and CMV serostatus was compiled. A later genetic analysis used genome-wide SNP genotypes for about 60% of the 666 donors, treating that subset as a discovery cohort. All discovery cohort repertoires had been generated on a single sequencing platform. Class I and class II HLA loci were covered by the typing at four-digit resolution. The number of typed donors differed by locus: 629-630 for A, B, C, DRB1 and DQB1; approximately 520 for DQA1; around 610 for DPA1; and about 470 for DPB1. Roughly 5 DR-DQ haplotypes were handled as single units for association and clustering because linkage in the cohort was strong. Among about 400 genotyped donors of the cohort, an average of roughly 230,000 unique TCR beta nucleotide sequences was sequenced per donor, of which about 19% were non-productive.

The cohort comprised under 700 healthy bone marrow donors. At the time of sampling, every cohort member was nominally healthy, though immune exposures that went unrecorded were likely present. The donor was CMV seronegative and was included in the group of a few hundred seronegative cohort members. Every donor gave a peripheral blood sample, and the peripheral blood mononuclear cells from that sample were used for TCR beta sequencing. The Qiagen DNeasy Blood Extraction Kit was used to extract genomic DNA from the blood cell samples. Turning to this clone: No antigen is known for it. No base-level quality is on record; no much larger clone is a single base apart.

Libraries were prepared through the immunoSEQ multiplex PCR assay. For the multiplex PCR, a mixture combining 60 forward primers for TCR Vbeta segments and 13 reverse primers for TCR Jbeta segments was used. The CDR3 region of rearranged TCR beta genes was amplified from genomic DNA with a multiplex PCR assay. The amplified TCR beta libraries were sequenced on the Illumina HiSeq System as 87-base-pair reads. In the source study's methods: In a later analysis, approximately 74 million unique TCR beta chains were counted across the approximately 640 repertoires, and around 11 million of these chains were shared by at least two donors. Raw reads were error-corrected and collapsed into unique sequences with a nearest-neighbor algorithm that merged closely related sequences to remove PCR and sequencing errors. V, D and J gene segments were assigned by aligning CDR3 sequences to IMGT reference sequences. Each retained sequence needed at least a six-nucleotide match to both a V gene segment and a J gene segment. Rearrangements were classified as productive when the CDR3 lacked stop codons and remained in frame with V and J, and all other rearrangements were classified as non-productive. CDR3 was defined by IMGT convention, running from the second conserved V-encoded cysteine to the conserved J-encoded phenylalanine. In an earlier analysis of more than 550 of the donors, sequences lacking an unambiguous match to a single V gene segment were excluded. In an earlier analysis of several hundred of the donors, V segments were called functional above 56.7% productive rearrangements and were called segregating when the between-donor standard deviation exceeded 5%. A statistical classification framework was built for diagnosing cytomegalovirus status from the catalog of TCR beta chain sequences. In a later analysis, V and J genes were assigned by comparing TCR nucleotide sequences against IMGT/GENE-DB human TR gene sequences. Using the TCRdist pipeline, a later analysis assigned CDR3 sequences along with most-parsimonious VDJ recombination scenarios. In a later analysis, each TCR beta chain was defined by its CDR3 amino acid sequence together with its V-gene family, and reads lacking a unique V-gene family were excluded. In a later analysis, fewer than 600 highly shared, low-generation-probability nucleotide sequences were removed to address suspected cross-contamination and a sequencing artifact. A later analysis calculated a clonal expansion index for each public chain from normalized within-repertoire ranks of inferred template counts. Generation probabilities in a later analysis came from a VDJ recombination model fitted to out-of-frame rearrangements, and those results were checked against IGoR. In a later analysis, hypergeometric tests were used to score TCR-TCR, TCR-HLA and TCR-CMV co-occurrence, with a repertoire-size bias correction applied to TCR pairs. In a later analysis, false discovery rates were estimated by permuting HLA or CMV assignments 20 times. A later analysis grouped co-occurring TCRs with DBSCAN, adding TCRdist sequence similarity when clustering within HLA-allele-positive subsets. For co-occurrence clustering, repertoires with fewer than 30,000 or more than 120,000 public chains were excluded, along with roughly 5 repertoires with anomalous nucleotide sharing. The immuneACCESS repertoire file appears here via TCRdb, limited to in-frame rearrangements. These files lack a portion of the clones; in checked studies, under half of the deficit traces to unresolved V genes, and the cause of the others is not known. For V, J and clone size, that table is used; D and trimming come from the DNA. This sample gives roughly 160,000 clones in total; 84% of them show up just once. 0.95% to 1.3% of the sample goes to the ten largest clones.

Results the study describes overall, beyond this receptor: This cohort had only TCR beta chains sequenced, and the lack of alpha or paired-chain data limited which features could be detected. In a later analysis, some 17,000 TCR beta sequences were associated with specific HLA alleles at a false discovery rate of 0.05. According to a later analysis, TCR association rates differed among HLA loci, with DRB1 alleles showing the most associated TCRs and HLA-C alleles showing the fewest. The study listed 150 to 200 TCR beta chains as associated with cytomegalovirus. While some public TCRs were present in many individuals, most TCR sequences turned up only very rarely across donors. A group of highly shared sequence variants was considered likely to be a technical artifact of the sequencing pipeline. CMV serostatus was the only immune exposure information available for the cohort. Broadly in line with IMGT annotations, most TCR beta V segments showed up in productive rearrangements about 87% or about 30% of the time in an earlier analysis of 450 to 750 of the donors. It was suggested by the authors that the approach could potentially be generalized to other disease states and immunological phenotypes. The earlier analysis of fewer than 750 of the donors excluded over 15 rarely observed V segments, including chromosome 9 orphons, because counts were too low. A later genetic analysis associated a missense DCLRE1C variant with V-gene and J-gene trimming of TCR beta chains, and an independent cohort replicated the association. Correlated functional status among segregating V segments might reflect linkage disequilibrium, but an unknown experimental factor could not be ruled out. The classifier was reported to diagnose cytomegalovirus status with high specificity and sensitivity in both the original and validation cohorts. When HLA alleles, especially DR and DQ, strongly co-occurred, attributing TCR associations to individual alleles was difficult. Compared with equally common non-associated chains, HLA-associated TCR beta chains in a later analysis were more clonally expanded and had lower generation probabilities. Sequencing depth was assumed to be roughly uniform across donors in the presence/absence analyses, though that assumption may not hold. In a later analysis, most CMV-associated TCR beta chains were found to appear HLA-restricted, with HLA associations seemingly driven largely by CMV exposure. Some IMGT-functional V segments, including TRBV6-2 and TRBV6-3, could not be told apart with the 87-base-pair reads, so those segments were excluded. In vitro tests confirmed that a few of the cytomegalovirus-associated TCR beta chains recognize cytomegalovirus antigens. In a later genetic analysis, fewer N-insertions in productive TCRs were reported among donors in an Asian-associated ancestry cluster than the approximately 710-donor mean. A further reported finding was that TCR beta sequences accurately predicted the HLA-A and HLA-B alleles for most subjects in the first cohort. In a later analysis, several top co-occurrence clusters were reported to appear linked to parvovirus B19, influenza, CMV and Epstein-Barr virus. Because HLA typing was missing for some donors at each locus, association tests included only the typed subset.

Per the germline V gene, SGDLS is the CDR1 and YYNGEE is the CDR2. There are 17 amino acids in the CDR3, from cysteine to phenylalanine inclusive. Only the CDR3 portion is preserved as DNA: 51 bases, with reading frame beginning at the first base. The V end loses 0 bases and the J end loses 6 bases, and a stretch of 20 bases separates them. Material for sequencing was PBMCs. The sequence came from a man aged 25-45 years in good health and CMV-seronegative. The rearrangement combines TRBV9 with TRBJ2-3; matching of 5 bases hints at TRBD2 as the D gene. The base sequence is TGTGCCAGCAGCGTAGACCCCGCTGACTACTCCGAGGATACGCAGTATTTT. It specifies CASSVDPADYSEDTQYF.